This entry describes one T cell receptor beta chain. This sample is part of a study of somatic mutations in cytotoxic T cells in rheumatoid arthritis. The CDR3 covers 12 residues. Germline CDR1 SEHNR, CDR2 FQNEAQ (reference sequence). The ends were cut back, 5 bases at V and 10 bases at J, with 12 bases in the middle. Sequencing was performed with immunoSEQ multiplex PCR; in TCRdb, only in-frame clones are kept and a portion is missing. The table includes roughly 30,000 clones, around 83% detected once. This clonotype was obtained from an adult with rheumatoid arthritis. V is TRBV7-9 and J is TRBJ1-5; D call uncertain. Sequencing was carried out using CD8+ T cells sorted from blood. CDR3 in amino acids: CASSIGPDPQHF. The DNA for the CDR3 is TGTGCCAGCAGCATAGGTCCCGACCCCCAGCATTTT.